This T cell receptor beta chain emerged from a study of blood T cell repertoires in COVID-19. TCRdb's copy holds only in-frame clones and misses some; the assay was immunoSEQ multiplex PCR. Altogether about 68,000 clones are present, 70% to 90% being singletons, with the ten largest covering roughly 3.6%. With 3 bases removed from V and 7 bases from J, the gap between germline ends came to 23 bases. CDR1 and CDR2 (germline): SGHDT, YYEEEE. The CDR3 is made up of 17 amino acids. The chain has TRBV5-6 and TRBJ1-5; no definite D call. The sequence came from a woman aged 45 to 65 with COVID-19, enrolled during active disease. Sequencing used peripheral blood. For the CDR3, the DNA is TGTGCCAGCAGCTCGTTCGGGGATTTCGGCTTCGCACAGCCCCAGCATTTT. Translated: CASSSFGDFGFAQPQHF.